A single sample gave rise to the 8 T cell receptor beta chains below, sequenced in a study of cytomegalovirus exposure and HLA in healthy donors. The method was immunoSEQ multiplex PCR; TCRdb's version includes in-frame clones alone and lacks a portion of them. The data contain more than 250,000 clones, roughly 88% of them singletons. Source material: PBMCs. These TCRs come from a woman aged 25 to 39 in good health and CMV-seronegative.

The rearrangement joins TRBV18 to TRBJ1-1; the D is unclear. Per the germline V gene, CDR1 is KGHSH and CDR2 is LQKENI. Trimming removed 1 base at V and 4 bases at J, with 4 bases between. This CDR3 comprises 12 residues. The CDR3 nucleotides are TGTGCCAGCTCACCACTGAGCACTGAAGCTTTCTTT. Translating gives CASSPLSTEAFF. The variable domain in full, completed from reference TRBV18 and TRBJ1-1, reads NAGVMQNPRHLVRRRGQEARLRCSPMKGHSHVYWYRQLPEEGLKFMVYLQKENIIDESGMPKERFSAEFPKEGPSILRIQQVVRGDSAAYFCASSPLSTEAFFGQGTRLTVV.

The CDR3 nucleotides read TGCGCCAGCGGGCCTCAGGACAGAACCTATGGCTACACCTTC. Amino acid sequence: CASGPQDRTYGYTF. The chain couples TRBV4-1 to TRBJ1-2, with D perhaps TRBD1 (6 bases). Deletions cut 8 bases from V and 4 bases from J, with 17 bases between. The germline gives CDR1 MGHRA, CDR2 YSYEKL. The CDR3 spans 14 residues.

In this sample, this clone turned up a few times. CDR3 DNA sequence: TGTGCCAGCAGCCAAGACAACTACAATGAGCAGTTCTTC. Its translation is CASSQDNYNEQFF. V is TRBV14 and J is TRBJ2-1; D remains ambiguous. The V end was cut by 0 bases, the J end by 3 bases, with 3 bases between. This CDR3 is 13 amino acids long. Germline V gene sequence: CDR1 SGHDN, CDR2 FVKESK.

The V and J genes are TRBV27 and TRBJ2-7, with TRBD1 matching over 7 bases. V trimming: 1 base; J trimming: 2 bases; junction bases outside the gene matches: 8. The CDR3 is 16 amino acids. Germline V lookup: CDR1 MNHEY, CDR2 SMNVEV (reference sequence). The CDR3 nucleotides read TGTGCCAGCAGTTTATTAGGAAGGACAGGCCCCTACGAGCAGTACTTC. Translated, it gives CASSLLGRTGPYEQYF.

The rearrangement links TRBV9 to TRBJ2-2, with TRBD1 matching over 9 bases. J lost 7 bases, V lost 6 bases, and 4 bases had no gene match. CDR3 length equals 13 residues. Germline-derived CDR1 and CDR2 are SGDLS and YYNGEE. In DNA, the CDR3 is TGTGCCAGCAACAGACAGGGGGTCGGGGAGCTGTTTTTT. It codes for CASNRQGVGELFF.

This chain connects TRBV6-5 to TRBJ2-7; 7 positions match TRBD2. Losses at the gene ends were 8 bases for V and 0 bases for J; bases not matched to a gene: 7. Per the germline V gene, CDR1 is MNHEY and CDR2 is SVGAGI. The CDR3 consists of 14 residues. The CDR3 region is CASAYGGSSYEQYF. In DNA, the CDR3 is TGTGCCAGCGCCTACGGGGGGAGCTCCTACGAGCAGTACTTC.

As DNA, the CDR3 is TGTGCCAGCAGTGAAGCGAAAGGACTAGCGGACGTCTCCTACAATGAGCAGTTCTTC. Protein sequence: CASSEAKGLADVSYNEQFF. The chain recombines TRBV2 with TRBJ2-1; TRBD2 aligns across 10 bases. V gave up 0 bases and J gave up 0 bases; unmatched junction bases: 8. The CDR3 extends over 19 amino acids. Germline V gene sequence: CDR1 SNHLY, CDR2 FYNNEI.

V gene TRBV7-9 combines with J gene TRBJ1-1; D may be TRBD1 (5 bases). Trimming cost V 4 bases and J 2 bases, with 11 bases left between them. The length of the CDR3 is 14 residues. Germline V CDR1 and CDR2: SEHNR, FQNEAQ (reference sequence). The chain's CDR3 is CASSSQAINTEAFF. The CDR3 bases are TGTGCCAGCAGCTCACAGGCAATCAACACTGAAGCTTTCTTT. Drawing the rest from reference TRBV7-9 and TRBJ1-1, the complete variable domain is DTGVSQNPRHKITKRGQNVTFRCDPISEHNRLYWYRQTLGQGPEFLTYFQNEAQLEKSRLLSDRFSAERPKGSFSTLEIQRTEQGDSAMYLCASSSQAINTEAFFGQGTRLTVV.